This record concerns one T cell receptor (beta chain) sequence. Via MiXCR, TCRdb re-called the 5' RACE reads, giving one row per CDR3 protein. The table records more than 30,000 distinct CDR3 sequences, 5% to 8.5% of them present only once. These data originate in a study of T cells after yellow fever vaccination. Study-level points and caveats: The CD4 and CD8 compartments had a small share of their clonotypes in common. Contamination by abundant bulk-population clonotypes could be present in FACS-sorted repertoires.

The germline V and J ends were trimmed by 6 bases and 7 bases, with 13 bases remaining between them. This CDR3 contains 13 residues. CDR1 MNHNY and CDR2 SVGAGI come from the germline V gene (reference sequence). The chain uses TRBV6-6 and TRBJ1-5; D gene uncertain. The source is a man between 18 and 29 years old who received the YFV17D yellow fever vaccine. The sample here was PBMCs, either bulk or a sorted T-cell subset (CD4+, CD8+, memory, or dextramer-sorted; not recorded which), taken on the day of the first yellow fever vaccination. The CDR3 DNA is TGTGCCAGCAGCCTTTCCGTCGGACAGCCCCAGCATTTT. Its translation: CASSLSVGQPQHF.